This TCR beta chain was retrieved from a study of blood T cell repertoires in COVID-19. Study context: The United States, Italy and Spain supplied acute and convalescent COVID-19 samples. The cDNA or gDNA used as material had been derived from T cells, B-cell-depleted T cells, or PBMCs.

This clone appeared a few times. Some clones are missing from TCRdb's copy, which holds only in-frame ones; the method was immunoSEQ multiplex PCR. The repertoire holds around 140,000 clones, with about 87% as singletons. Between the trimmed V and J ends, which lost 2 bases and 2 bases, there was a span of 6 bases. The CDR3 extends over 13 amino acids. Germline CDR1 reads SGHTA; CDR2 reads FQGNSA. The Seattle patients, enrolled during active infection, were followed longitudinally. The chain uses TRBV7-2 and TRBJ1-2; unclear D gene. The receptor was derived from a human donor with COVID-19, enrolled during active disease. The donor label of this sample is uncertain. Material: peripheral blood. The chain's CDR3 is CASSLSRNYGYTF. CDR3 DNA: TGTGCCAGCAGCTTAAGTAGAAACTATGGCTACACCTTC.